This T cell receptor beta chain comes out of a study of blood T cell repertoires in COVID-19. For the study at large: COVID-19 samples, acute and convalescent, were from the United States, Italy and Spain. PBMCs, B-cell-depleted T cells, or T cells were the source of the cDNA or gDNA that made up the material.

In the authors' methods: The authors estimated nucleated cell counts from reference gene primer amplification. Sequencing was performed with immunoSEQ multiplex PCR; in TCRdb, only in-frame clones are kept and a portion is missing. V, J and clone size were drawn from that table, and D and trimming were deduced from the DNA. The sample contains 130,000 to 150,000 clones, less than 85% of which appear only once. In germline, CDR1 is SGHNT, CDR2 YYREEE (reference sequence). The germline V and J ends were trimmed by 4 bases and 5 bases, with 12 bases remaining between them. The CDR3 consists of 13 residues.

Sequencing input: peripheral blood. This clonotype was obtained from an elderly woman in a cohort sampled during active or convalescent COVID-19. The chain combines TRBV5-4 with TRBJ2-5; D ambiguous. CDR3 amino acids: CASSPGRTETQYF. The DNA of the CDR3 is TGTGCCAGCAGCCCGGGTCGTACGGAGACCCAGTACTTC.